Sequencing of this T cell receptor beta chain was carried out in a study of T cells in localized non-small cell lung cancer (dated by TCRdb to 2020 to 2022). For the wider study: The study analyzed T cell repertoires of about 230 early-stage NSCLC patients, comparing tumors and uninvolved tumor-adjacent lungs. Of the NSCLC patients, about 130 were male and about a hundred were female, and the mean age was roughly 61 years. All 240 or so NSCLC patients in the cohort were treatment-naive and had localized lung tumors that were resected. Results the study describes overall, beyond this receptor: Higher T cell density in blood was associated with longer overall survival, whereas higher clonality in adjacent lung was associated with shorter survival. Since the design was exploratory, TCR variables were selected using unadjusted p-values with no false-discovery rate correction. A median of around 50 of the top 100 tumor clones turned up in the paired uninvolved adjacent lung, and 25 to 35 of those clones also ranked among the top 100 of that same adjacent lung. Uninvolved tumor-adjacent lung showed the highest T cell clonality, higher than tumor, which suggests more focused antigenic responses in the adjacent lung. Multi-region tumor sequencing was not performed, so intratumor heterogeneity could not be excluded.

The immunoSEQ Assay was used to sequence TCR beta CDR3 regions from DNA. As for the authors' bioinformatics: T cell density was computed as TCR beta template counts normalized to usable DNA estimated by amplifying housekeeping genes. Richness was estimated with the preseqR package, extrapolating to 400,000 templates for PBMC samples and 120,000 templates for tissue samples. Clonality was taken to be one minus Pielou's evenness. Differential abundance testing on productive amino-acid clonotypes, with a minimum total count of 5 and an alpha of 0.1, was used to identify tissue-enriched TCRs. The Jaccard Index and the Morisita Overlap Index were used to measure how much the repertoires overlapped between compartments. GLIPH grouped TCR beta CDR3s together with public tetramer-defined viral CDR3s, and a viral motif had to include at least three viral sequences and also show V-gene enrichment. This is the immuneACCESS table as TCRdb keeps it, with only in-frame sequences that have V and J called. A part of the clones is gone; compared with another copy, unresolved V genes explain less than half, and the rest is unexplained. That table is the source of V, J and clone size, and D and trimming were worked out from the DNA. The sample has some 5,200 clones on record, approximately 60% of them singletons. The leading ten clones occupy about 3.7% of the sample.

On this clone: What antigen it recognizes has not been identified. Per-base quality was not reported, and no clone a single base away is much larger than it.

Based on the germline V gene, the CDR1 and CDR2 sequences are MDHEN and SYDVKM. CDR3 length: 16 amino acids, cysteine to phenylalanine. Only the CDR3 region is kept as DNA, spanning 48 bases read in frame from base 1. Trimming at the junction amounts to 2 bases on V and 0 bases on J, and the germline ends lie 11 bases apart. This TCR came from a male donor at least 60 years old with stage I squamous cell lung carcinoma. This material consisted of lymph node tissue, taken before any cancer treatment. This sequence uses TRBV28 and TRBJ2-1, with the D call perhaps TRBD1 or TRBD2, as 5 bases match in each case. CDR3 region: CASSLNGAGSYNEQFF. At the DNA level, the sequence is TGTGCCAGCAGTTTAAATGGGGCGGGCTCCTACAATGAGCAGTTCTTC.